This T cell receptor (beta chain) was retrieved from a study of CD8 T cells in Susac syndrome. TCR beta sequencing was performed on blood CD8+ and CD4+ T cells. Controls matched for age and sex were healthy donors. The authors negatively isolated CD8+ and CD4+ T cells and FACS-enriched TEMRA cells. After extraction with the RNeasy kit, 0.5 to 1 ug of the RNA was reverse transcribed using random hexamers. TCR beta CDR3 was amplified by immunoSEQ covering 54 Vbeta and 13 Jbeta. TCRdb fed the immunoSEQ multiplex PCR reads into MiXCR, producing one record per CDR3 protein. The sample carries roughly 60,000 distinct CDR3 sequences, around 94% recorded once. The source material was CD8+ T cells from PBMCs. The receptor was isolated from a human donor in good health.

The CDR3 is CASSPLGKGPSSYEQYF. CDR3 sequence (DNA): TGTGCCAGCAGCCCCCTGGGAAAGGGGCCGAGCTCCTACGAGCAGTACTTC. This chain uses TRBV7-6 with TRBJ2-7; D might be TRBD1 (5 bases). This CDR3 has 17 amino acids. Germline CDR1 reads SGHVS; CDR2 reads FNYEAQ. Trimming cost V 5 bases and J 0 bases, with 20 bases left between them.